A selection of T cell receptor beta chains follows, all from one sample in a study of CD8 T cells in ankylosing spondylitis. TCRdb itself ran the 5' RACE reads through MiXCR, one entry per CDR3 protein. Altogether 300,000 to 400,000 distinct CDR3 sequences are present, 11% being singletons, with the ten largest covering about a tenth. The sample was blood, either unsorted or a sorted T cell fraction (not recorded which). Every receptor here comes from a female donor with ankylosing spondylitis or in good health (not recorded which). CDR3s include the opening cysteine and the closing phenylalanine or tryptophan. D genes are given only for firm matches. For some rows the clone size is stated as once, few or many, or as a class when expanded; others skip it.

V: TRBV6-2/TRBV6-3; J: TRBJ2-1; size: many; D: TRBD2; CDR3: CASKRAGYYNEQFF; DNA: TGTGCCAGCAAACGAGCGGGATATTACAATGAGCAGTTCTTC
V: TRBV28; J: TRBJ2-3; size: many; D: -; CDR3: CASSRSGRTDTQYF; DNA: TGTGCCAGCAGTCGAAGCGGACGCACAGATACGCAGTATTTT
V: TRBV12-3/TRBV12-4; J: TRBJ1-4; size: few; D: -; CDR3: CASSPGSVNEKLFF; DNA: TGTGCCAGCAGTCCCGGGAGCGTTAATGAAAAACTGTTTTTT
V: TRBV6-1; J: TRBJ1-4; size: many; D: -; CDR3: CASTSNVAATNEKLFF; DNA: TGTGCCAGCACCTCAAACGTGGCAGCAACTAATGAAAAACTGTTTTTT
V: TRBV7-9; J: TRBJ1-2; size: few; D: -; CDR3: CASSSPTGTVDGYTF; DNA: TGTGCCAGCAGCTCGCCCACAGGGACGGTGGATGGCTACACCTTC
V: TRBV4-1; J: TRBJ1-2; size: many; D: -; CDR3: CASSQDEQFYGYTF; DNA: TGCGCCAGCAGCCAAGATGAGCAGTTCTATGGCTACACCTTC
V: TRBV7-2; J: TRBJ2-3; size: -; D: -; CDR3: CASSLSHTDTQYF; DNA: TGTGCCAGCAGCCTCTCCCACACAGATACGCAGTATTTT
V: TRBV20-1; J: TRBJ1-6; size: many; D: TRBD1; CDR3: CSARDWAGGSPLHF; DNA: TGCAGTGCTAGAGATTGGGCAGGGGGCTCACCCCTCCACTTT
V: TRBV18; J: TRBJ2-7; size: -; D: TRBD1; CDR3: CASTGTGGSWGLHEQYF; DNA: TGTGCCAGCACTGGGACAGGGGGATCTTGGGGGCTCCACGAGCAGTACTTC
V: TRBV28; J: TRBJ2-3; size: -; D: TRBD2; CDR3: CASRGTSGITDTQYF; DNA: TGTGCCAGCAGAGGGACTAGTGGGATCACAGATACGCAGTATTTT
V: TRBV28; J: TRBJ1-5; size: -; D: -; CDR3: CASSFVMDQPQHF; DNA: TGTGCCAGCAGTTTTGTCATGGACCAGCCCCAGCATTTT
V: TRBV29-1; J: TRBJ2-3; size: many; D: -; CDR3: CSVVQAASSTDTQYF; DNA: TGCAGCGTTGTGCAAGCAGCCTCAAGCACAGATACGCAGTATTTT
V: TRBV15; J: TRBJ2-1; size: many; D: TRBD2; CDR3: CATSRDFRASGGNEQFF; DNA: TGTGCCACCAGCAGAGATTTTAGAGCTAGCGGAGGCAATGAGCAGTTCTTC
V: TRBV5-1; J: TRBJ1-2; size: many; D: -; CDR3: CASSQDSNYGYTF; DNA: TGCGCCAGCAGCCAGGACAGTAACTATGGCTACACCTTC